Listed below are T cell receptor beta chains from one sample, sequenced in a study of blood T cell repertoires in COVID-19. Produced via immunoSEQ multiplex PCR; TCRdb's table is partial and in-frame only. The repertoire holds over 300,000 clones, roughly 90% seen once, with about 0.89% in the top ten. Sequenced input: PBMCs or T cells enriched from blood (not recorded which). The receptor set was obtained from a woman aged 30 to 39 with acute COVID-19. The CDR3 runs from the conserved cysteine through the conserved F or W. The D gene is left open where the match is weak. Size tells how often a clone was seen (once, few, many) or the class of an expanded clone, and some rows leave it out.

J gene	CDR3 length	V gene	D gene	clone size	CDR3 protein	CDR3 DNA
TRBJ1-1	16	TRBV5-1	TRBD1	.	CASSGRDRAVDTEAFF	TGCGCCAGCAGCGGTCGGGACAGGGCGGTAGACACTGAAGCTTTCTTT
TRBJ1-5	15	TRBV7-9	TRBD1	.	CASSPPGQGNQPQHF	TGTGCCAGCAGCCCGCCGGGACAGGGGAATCAGCCCCAGCATTTT
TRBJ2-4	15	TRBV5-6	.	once	CASSTFRQPKNIQYF	TGTGCCAGCAGCACCTTTAGACAGCCGAAAAACATTCAGTACTTC
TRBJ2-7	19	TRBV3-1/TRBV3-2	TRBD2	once	CASSQRGLAGPVGAYEQYF	TGTGCCAGCAGCCAAAGGGGACTAGCGGGGCCTGTTGGAGCCTACGAGCAGTACTTC
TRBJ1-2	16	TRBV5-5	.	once	CASSLTGDFRDYGYTF	TGTGCCAGCAGTTTGACTGGGGACTTTAGGGACTATGGCTACACCTTC
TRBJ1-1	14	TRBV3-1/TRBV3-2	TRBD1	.	CASSQWTGESEAFF	TGTGCCAGCAGCCAATGGACAGGGGAGTCTGAAGCTTTCTTT
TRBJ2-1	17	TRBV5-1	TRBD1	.	CASSSGTGIGRYNEQFF	TGCGCCAGCAGCTCCGGGACAGGGATCGGGCGCTACAATGAGCAGTTCTTC
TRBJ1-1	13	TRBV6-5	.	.	CASRITMNTEAFF	TGTGCCAGCAGGATCACAATGAACACTGAAGCTTTCTTT
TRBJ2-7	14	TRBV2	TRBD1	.	CASTHGQGNYEQYF	TGTGCCAGCACACACGGACAGGGGAACTACGAGCAGTACTTC
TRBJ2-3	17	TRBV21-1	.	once	CASREGLAGALTDTQYF	TGTGCCAGCAGGGAGGGACTAGCGGGGGCCCTCACAGATACGCAGTATTTT
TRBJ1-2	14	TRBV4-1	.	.	CASSQAATAYGYTF	TGCGCCAGCAGCCAAGCCGCGACAGCCTATGGCTACACCTTC
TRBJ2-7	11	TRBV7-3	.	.	CASSSGNEQYF	TGTGCCAGCAGCTCAGGGAACGAGCAGTACTTC
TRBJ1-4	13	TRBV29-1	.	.	CSVLGGLNEKLFF	TGCAGCGTTCTCGGCGGGCTAAATGAAAAACTGTTTTTT
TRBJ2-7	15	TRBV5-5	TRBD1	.	CASSPRTGWSYEQYF	TGTGCCAGCAGCCCGCGGACAGGGTGGTCCTACGAGCAGTACTTC
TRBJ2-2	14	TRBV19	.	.	CASKPQGNTGELFF	TGTGCCAGTAAACCGCAGGGAAACACCGGGGAGCTGTTTTTT
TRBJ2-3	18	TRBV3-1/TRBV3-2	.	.	CASSQDLGSVFGTDTQYF	TGTGCCAGCAGCCAAGATTTGGGCAGTGTTTTTGGCACAGATACGCAGTATTTT
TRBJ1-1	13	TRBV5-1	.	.	CASSFSVNTEAFF	TGCGCCAGCAGCTTCTCAGTTAACACTGAAGCTTTCTTT
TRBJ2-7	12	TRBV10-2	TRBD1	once	CASSTTGTEQYF	TGCGCCAGCAGTACGACAGGGACCGAGCAGTACTTC
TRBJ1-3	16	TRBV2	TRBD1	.	CASRALQGDSGNTIYF	TGTGCCAGCAGGGCTTTACAGGGGGACTCTGGAAACACCATATATTTT
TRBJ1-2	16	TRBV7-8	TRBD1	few	CASSNAGTGTNYGYTF	TGTGCCAGCAGCAATGCCGGGACAGGGACTAACTATGGCTACACCTTC
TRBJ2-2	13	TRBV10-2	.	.	CASTGSWTGELFF	TGCGCCAGTACCGGTAGCTGGACCGGGGAGCTGTTTTTT
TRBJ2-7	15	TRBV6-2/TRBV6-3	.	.	CASSYSLQGNYEQYF	TGTGCCAGCAGTTACTCACTACAGGGTAACTACGAGCAGTACTTC
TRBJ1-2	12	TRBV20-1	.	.	CSASLQGVGYTF	TGCAGTGCTAGTTTACAGGGTGTTGGCTACACCTTC
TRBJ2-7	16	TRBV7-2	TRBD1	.	CASSLAGGQTFYEQYF	TGTGCCAGCAGCTTAGCTGGGGGACAGACGTTCTACGAGCAGTACTTC
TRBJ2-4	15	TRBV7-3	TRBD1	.	CASSLTQGGKNIQYF	TGTGCCAGCAGCTTAACACAAGGGGGCAAGAACATTCAGTACTTC
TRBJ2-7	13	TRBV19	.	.	CASSGLPPYEQYF	TGTGCCAGTAGCGGACTTCCACCCTACGAGCAGTACTTC
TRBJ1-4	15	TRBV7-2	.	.	CASSLGGQRNEKLFF	TGTGCCAGCAGCTTAGGGGGCCAGAGGAATGAAAAACTGTTTTTT
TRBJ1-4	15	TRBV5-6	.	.	CASSFSSGPGEKLFF	TGTGCCAGCAGCTTTTCGTCCGGGCCGGGGGAAAAACTGTTTTTT
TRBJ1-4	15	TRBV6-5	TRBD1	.	CASSPWTGASEKLFF	TGTGCCAGCAGCCCCTGGACAGGGGCGAGTGAAAAACTGTTTTTT
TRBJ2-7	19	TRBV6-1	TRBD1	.	CASSGKGTGTGRFVNEQYF	TGTGCCAGCAGTGGAAAGGGCACCGGGACAGGCCGTTTTGTGAACGAGCAGTACTTC
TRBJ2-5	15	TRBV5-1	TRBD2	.	CASSLQRGAYFDQYF	TGCGCCAGCAGCTTACAGCGGGGGGCGTACTTCGACCAGTACTTC
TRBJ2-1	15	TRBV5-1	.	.	CASRADTSSYNEQFF	TGCGCCAGCAGAGCTGACACCAGCTCCTACAATGAGCAGTTCTTC
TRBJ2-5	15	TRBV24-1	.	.	CATSDGQGNRETQYF	TGTGCCACCAGTGACGGTCAGGGGAATCGGGAGACCCAGTACTTC
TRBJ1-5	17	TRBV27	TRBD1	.	CASKERGTGVSLRPQHF	TGTGCCAGCAAGGAAAGAGGGACAGGGGTCTCCCTGAGGCCCCAGCATTTT
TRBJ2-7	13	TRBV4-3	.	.	CASSQVPPREQYF	TGCGCCAGCAGCCAAGTGCCCCCTCGGGAGCAGTACTTC
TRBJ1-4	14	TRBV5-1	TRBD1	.	CASSSGTGHEKLFF	TGCGCCAGCAGCTCCGGGACAGGCCATGAAAAACTGTTTTTT
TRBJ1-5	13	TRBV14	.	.	CASSQDLRQPQHF	TGTGCCAGCAGCCAAGATCTACGTCAGCCCCAGCATTTT